The 19 T cell receptor beta chains listed next were all sequenced from one sample in a study of blood T cells in healthy people across ages. With a J-beta primer mix and a sample-barcoded 5' primer, a second PCR ran roughly 7 to 11 cycles. TCRdb reanalysed the 5' RACE reads using MiXCR and keeps one entry per CDR3 protein. The sample lists roughly 1,500,000 distinct CDR3 sequences, about 40% seen once, with under 8% in the top ten. The sequencing sample was made of blood. The receptors derive from a young woman in good health.

This clonotype has a handful of counts. The chain is built from TRBV4-1 and TRBJ2-5, with D perhaps matching TRBD1 or TRBD2 (5 bases each). Germline-derived CDR1 and CDR2 are MGHRA and YSYEKL. This CDR3 is built from 15 residues. Between the trimmed V and J ends, which lost 0 bases and 1 base, there was a span of 9 bases. The CDR3 loop reads CASSQDLGTQETQYF. The CDR3 DNA sequence: TGCGCCAGCAGCCAAGATCTCGGGACCCAAGAGACCCAGTACTTC.

This clonotype was seen only a few times. The gene calls are TRBV11-1 and TRBJ2-5, with 8 positions matching TRBD1. The junction had 10 bases not matched to a gene; V was cut back by 5 bases and J by 5 bases. The CDR3 consists of 15 residues. Germline V gene lookup returns CDR1 SGHAT and CDR2 FQDESV (reference sequence). The CDR3 DNA follows: TGTGCCAGCAGCACCGGACAGGGTATAAAGGAGACCCAGTACTTC. Amino acids: CASSTGQGIKETQYF.

The chain couples TRBV6-1 to TRBJ2-6, with D perhaps given as TRBD1 or TRBD2 (5 bases each). This CDR3 has 16 residues. Germline CDR1 MNHNS, CDR2 SASEGT. V was trimmed by 5 bases and J by 2 bases, leaving 13 bases between them. CDR3 sequence reads: CASSRLGETGANVLTF. CDR3 DNA: TGTGCCAGCAGTCGTCTGGGGGAGACTGGGGCCAACGTCCTGACTTTC.

The V call is TRBV9, the J call TRBJ1-2; TRBD1 matches at 7 bases. V gave up 0 bases and J gave up 8 bases; unmatched junction bases: 7. Germline CDR1 SGDLS, CDR2 YYNGEE. This CDR3 has 14 amino acids. Written as DNA, the CDR3 is TGTGCCAGCAGCGTAGCCCGCCAGGGGGGCGGCTACACCTTC. This sequence encodes CASSVARQGGGYTF.

This clonotype has only a few counts. The rearrangement links TRBV12-3 or TRBV12-4 to TRBJ2-7; 10 nucleotides line up with TRBD2. Germline trimming cut 5 bases from V and 5 bases from J; bases unmatched to any gene: 9. The CDR3 loop spans 15 amino acids. CDR3 sequence (DNA): TGTGCCAGCAGTATCTCTAGCGGGAGTCGGGACGAGCAGTACTTC. Protein: CASSISSGSRDEQYF.

The rearrangement uses TRBV7-9 and TRBJ2-1; 8 bases align to TRBD1. CDR3 size: 15 residues. The J segment lost 6 bases and the V segment lost 1 base, leaving 5 bases of the junction unmatched. CDR1 and CDR2 (germline): SEHNR, FQNEAQ (reference sequence). CDR3 loop: CASSLDWTGRNEQFF. As DNA, the CDR3 is TGTGCCAGCAGCTTAGATTGGACAGGGCGCAATGAGCAGTTCTTC.

This clonotype was detected a few times. The V and J genes are TRBV5-1 and TRBJ1-2, with D perhaps TRBD1 (6 bases). CDR1 and CDR2 from the germline V gene are SGHRS and YFSETQ. Deletions cut 6 bases from V and 7 bases from J, with 19 bases between. This CDR3 has 14 residues. This chain's CDR3 is CASTRSSGDGGYTF. The CDR3 DNA reads TGCGCCAGCACCCGGTCATCAGGGGACGGTGGCTACACCTTC.

The rearrangement links TRBV12-5 to TRBJ2-1; 8 bases align to TRBD2. The CDR3 runs 15 residues. Germline lookup yields CDR1 LGHNT and CDR2 FRNRAP. The trim removed 2 bases at V and 7 bases at J, leaving 7 bases unmatched. The CDR3 reads CASGLSGRSPNEQFF. The CDR3 region has the DNA TGTGCTAGTGGTTTGAGCGGGAGATCGCCGAATGAGCAGTTCTTC.

This clonotype was found a few times. The V gene is TRBV28, the J gene TRBJ2-2, with 7 positions matching TRBD2. Germline V gene lookup returns CDR1 MDHEN and CDR2 SYDVKM. V was clipped by 4 bases and J by 5 bases; unmatched bases: 7. The CDR3 runs 15 residues. The CDR3 reads CASSSPSGETGELFF. CDR3 in DNA: TGTGCCAGCAGTTCCCCAAGCGGGGAAACCGGGGAGCTGTTTTTT.

This chain uses TRBV10-3 with TRBJ2-5; the D is unclear. The tail of the sequence fits TRBJ2-7 better, so the J call may be wrong. Germline loops: CDR1 ENHRY, CDR2 SYGVKD. The CDR3 is 15 residues long. The CDR3 bases are TGTGCCATCAGTGACCCCCGAAGTGGCCCGGGCGAGCAGTACTTC. Protein product: CAISDPRSGPGEQYF.

This clonotype has only a few counts. This sequence joins TRBV27 and TRBJ2-2; 9 nucleotides agree with TRBD2. This CDR3 is 17 amino acids long. Trimming removed 6 bases from V and 3 bases from J; junction bases left unmatched: 11. The germline gives CDR1 MNHEY, CDR2 SMNVEV (reference sequence). CDR3 sequence (DNA): TGTGCCAGCAGATCCGGAGCGGGAGGTATCGACACCGGGGAGCTGTTTTTT. This sequence encodes CASRSGAGGIDTGELFF.

The CDR3 here is CASSFAPRGSTQYF. CDR3 DNA: TGTGCCAGCAGTTTTGCTCCGCGGGGGAGTACGCAGTATTTT. V is TRBV27 and J is TRBJ2-3, with TRBD2 matching over 7 bases. Trimming took 3 bases from V and 8 from J; bases not matched to a gene: 8. CDR1 and CDR2 from the germline V gene are MNHEY and SMNVEV (reference sequence). This CDR3 has 14 amino acids.

This clonotype has a handful of counts. The genes are TRBV20-1 and TRBJ2-3; TRBD2 agrees at 8 bases. After removal of 3 bases from V and 7 bases from J, the junction contained 9 bases not matched to a gene. Per germline, CDR1 DFQATT and CDR2 SNEGSKA (reference sequence). This CDR3 is built from 14 residues. CDR3 residues: CSASWTSLTNTQYF. The CDR3 DNA reads as TGCAGTGCTAGTTGGACTAGCTTGACGAATACGCAGTATTTT.

The chain links TRBV6-4 to TRBJ2-3, with 9 bases that match TRBD2. Trimming cost V 5 bases and J 0 bases; bases outside gene matches: 9. From germline, CDR1 is MRHNA and CDR2 SNTAGT. The CDR3 runs 17 residues. The CDR3: CASSSPLLAGSTDTQYF. CDR3 DNA: TGTGCCAGCAGTTCTCCGCTACTAGCGGGTAGCACAGATACGCAGTATTTT.

This clonotype has only a few counts. The J gene is TRBJ1-5, the V gene TRBV7-2; the D is unclear. CDR3 size: 14 residues. Germline V gene lookup returns CDR1 SGHTA and CDR2 FQGNSA. V was pared by 2 bases and J by 5 bases, with 10 bases between. CDR3 bases: TGTGCCAGCAGCTTATTCGGGGTGGATCAGCCCCAGCATTTT. The encoded protein is CASSLFGVDQPQHF.

Notes on this clonotype: Relative to the germline gene, one junction end is altered; a read error may explain this. The chain joins TRBV4-2 to TRBJ2-7; 10 nucleotides line up with TRBD2. The V gene's germline CDR1 is LGHNA and CDR2 YNFKEQ. The CDR3 spans 14 residues. The CDR3 nucleotides read TGTGCCAACAGCCAAGGAGGGACTAGCGACGAGCAGTACTTC. This translates into CANSQGGTSDEQYF.

The chain combines TRBV10-3 with TRBJ2-7; 11 nucleotides match TRBD1. The CDR3 sequence is 12 residues long. With 10 bases clipped from V and 6 bases from J, the junction kept 5 bases outside the gene matches. The germline gives CDR1 ENHRY, CDR2 SYGVKD. The CDR3 region has the DNA TGTGCCACGGGACAGGGGGTTGGCGAGCAGTACTTC. Amino acid sequence: CATGQGVGEQYF.

Written as DNA, the CDR3 is TGCAGTGCTAGAGACCCGACGACAGGGGGTAATTCACCCCTCCACTTT. It encodes CSARDPTTGGNSPLHF. This chain links TRBV20-1 with TRBJ1-6; 9 bases fit TRBD1. Trimming cost V 0 bases and J 6 bases; bases outside gene matches: 6. From germline, CDR1 is DFQATT and CDR2 SNEGSKA (reference sequence). This CDR3 is built from 16 residues.

The CDR3 region is CASCSDRGTEAFF. As DNA, the CDR3 is TGTGCCAGCTGCTCGGACCGTGGGACTGAAGCTTTCTTT. The chain uses TRBV12-3 or TRBV12-4 and TRBJ1-1, with D unclear. The ends were cut back, 8 bases at V and 5 bases at J, with 15 bases in the middle. CDR3 length: 13 amino acids.